This TCR beta chain emerged from a study of T-cell reconstitution after alpha-beta-depleted transplantation in children. In germline, CDR1 is SEHNR, CDR2 FQNEAQ (reference sequence). This CDR3 spans 13 amino acids. Between the trimmed V and J ends, which lost 6 bases and 5 bases, there was a span of 10 bases. This clonotype was counted many times. Unique molecular identifiers were incorporated during preparation of the TCRbeta library. Each CDR3 protein gets one entry after TCRdb re-called the PCR reads with MiXCR. The sample has about 540,000 distinct CDR3 sequences, 15% to 20% seen once. The TCR originated in a human donor who donated a stem cell graft to a child with acute lymphoblastic leukemia. The source was PBMCs from the stem cell graft donor, collected from the stem cell graft. V usage is TRBV7-9 and J usage is TRBJ2-2; D might be TRBD1 or TRBD2, each matching 5 bases. CDR3 sequence: CASSFGGTGELFF. CDR3 bases: TGTGCCAGCAGTTTTGGGGGTACCGGGGAGCTGTTTTTT.